The clone carrying this T cell receptor (beta chain) is a singleton in its sample. Its antigen is as yet unknown. RNA transcripts were the source from which TCR beta CDR3 regions were amplified. Second-round multiplex PCR came after first-round RT-PCR with HTBI primers. MiXCR, applied by TCRdb to the multiplex PCR reads, yields one record per CDR3 protein. The data show around 400,000 distinct CDR3 sequences, 15% to 20% seen once. These data are taken from a study of Graves' ophthalmopathy and Graves' hyperthyroidism. Study-wide context: The blood sample was drawn at first diagnosis and before any treatment. Broader study findings: Most thyroid clonotypes with frequency above 0.001 were detected in blood too. The model predicted ophthalmopathy progression with 70.59% sensitivity and around 72% specificity.

Trimming pared 2 bases from V and 5 bases from J, leaving 7 bases between. This CDR3 is built from 12 residues. Germline lookup yields CDR1 MNHNS and CDR2 SASEGT. Exclusion covered patients with other autoimmune diseases or uncontrolled infections (as well as pregnancy or lactation). This clonotype was obtained from a woman aged 18-29 years with Graves' ophthalmopathy. The chain uses TRBV6-1 and TRBJ2-7; no definite D call. The sequenced sample consisted of peripheral blood. CDR3 in amino acids: CASSETGNEQYF. In DNA form, the CDR3 reads TGTGCCAGCAGTGAAACTGGGAACGAGCAGTACTTC.